The rows below give T cell receptor beta chains drawn from one sample of a study of OX40 agonist ivuxolimab in advanced cancers. The protocol was immunoSEQ multiplex PCR, while the TCRdb copy is restricted to in-frame clones and leaves out a portion. This table holds 90,000 to 100,000 clones, approximately 90% found once. Material: CD4+ or CD8+ T cells sorted from blood, obtained in a trial of the OX40 agonist ivuxolimab. The receptor set was obtained from an adult with an advanced solid tumor such as melanoma, head and neck, liver or kidney cancer. The CDR3 runs from the conserved cysteine through the conserved F or W. Each record gives: J gene, clone size, V gene, D gene, CDR3 protein, CDR3 DNA. The D gene is left open where the match is weak. Size is stated for part of the rows, as once, few or many counts, or as a class when the clone is expanded.

>TRBJ2-3|.|TRBV5-1|.
CASSSGRGTDTQYF
TGCGCCAGCAGCTCGGGGCGGGGCACAGATACGCAGTATTTT
>TRBJ2-1|.|TRBV7-8|TRBD2
CASTLAGQATEQFF
TGTGCCAGCACCCTAGCGGGCCAGGCAACCGAGCAGTTCTTC
>TRBJ2-5|.|TRBV27|.
CASSQMLGGEGQETQYF
TGTGCCAGCAGTCAGATGTTGGGCGGAGAGGGCCAAGAGACCCAGTACTTC
>TRBJ1-4|.|TRBV28|.
CASSLVHNEKLFF
TGTGCCAGCAGTTTAGTGCATAATGAAAAACTGTTTTTT
>TRBJ1-3|.|TRBV11-2|.
CALGTTGNTIYF
TGTGCCCTGGGAACCACCGGAAACACCATATATTTT
>TRBJ1-1|.|TRBV28|.
CASSLWNTEAFF
TGTGCCAGCAGTTTATGGAACACTGAAGCTTTCTTT
>TRBJ1-1|.|TRBV18|TRBD1
CASSPGQGWAEAFF
TGTGCCAGCTCACCGGGACAGGGTTGGGCTGAAGCTTTCTTT
>TRBJ1-1|.|TRBV29-1|TRBD1
CSARRSGGSRYGEAFF
TGCAGCGCCCGAAGGTCAGGGGGCAGTCGATATGGGGAAGCTTTCTTT
>TRBJ2-1|.|TRBV4-2|TRBD2
CASSVESSGRGNEQFF
TGTGCCAGCAGCGTTGAGAGTAGCGGGAGGGGAAATGAGCAGTTCTTC
>TRBJ1-1|once|TRBV7-3|.
CASSLRMNTEAFF
TGTGCCAGCAGCTTAAGGATGAACACTGAAGCTTTCTTT
>TRBJ2-7|.|TRBV6-5|.
CASSYRDGGTYEQYF
TGTGCCAGCAGTTACCGGGACGGAGGTACCTACGAGCAGTACTTC
>TRBJ1-3|few|TRBV4-2|.
CASSTQEPGNTIYF
TGTGCCAGCAGCACACAGGAGCCTGGAAACACCATATATTTT
>TRBJ1-1|.|TRBV7-2|.
CASSLSKGMNTEAFF
TGTGCCAGCAGCTTAAGTAAGGGCATGAACACTGAAGCTTTCTTT
>TRBJ2-1|.|TRBV6-1|.
CATIRDSTSYNEQFF
TGTGCCACCATCCGGGACTCAACCTCCTACAATGAGCAGTTCTTC
>TRBJ2-1|.|TRBV5-1|TRBD1
CASSLDGQGVRNEQFF
TGCGCCAGCAGCTTGGACGGACAGGGGGTCAGAAATGAGCAGTTCTTC
>TRBJ2-7|.|TRBV28|.
CASKGGGPYEQYF
TGTGCCAGCAAAGGAGGGGGCCCCTACGAGCAGTACTTC
>TRBJ1-2|.|TRBV20-1|TRBD1
CSVTQGDGYTF
TGCAGTGTAACACAGGGGGATGGCTACACCTTC